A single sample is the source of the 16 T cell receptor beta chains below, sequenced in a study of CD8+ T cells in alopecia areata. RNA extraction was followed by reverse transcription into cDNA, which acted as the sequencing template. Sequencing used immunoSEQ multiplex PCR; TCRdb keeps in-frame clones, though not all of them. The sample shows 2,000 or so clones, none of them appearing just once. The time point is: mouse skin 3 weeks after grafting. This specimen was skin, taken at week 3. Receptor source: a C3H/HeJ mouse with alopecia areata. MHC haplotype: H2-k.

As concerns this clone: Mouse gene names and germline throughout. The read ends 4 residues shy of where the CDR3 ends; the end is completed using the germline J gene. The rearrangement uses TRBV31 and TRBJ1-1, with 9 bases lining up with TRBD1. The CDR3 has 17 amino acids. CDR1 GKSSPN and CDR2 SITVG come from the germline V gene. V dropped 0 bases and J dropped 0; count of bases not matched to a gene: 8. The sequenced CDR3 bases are TGTGCCTGGAGTCTCCGTCCCGGGACAGGGCCAAACACA. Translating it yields CAWSLRPGTGPNT. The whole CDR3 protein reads CAWSLRPGTGPNTEVFF.

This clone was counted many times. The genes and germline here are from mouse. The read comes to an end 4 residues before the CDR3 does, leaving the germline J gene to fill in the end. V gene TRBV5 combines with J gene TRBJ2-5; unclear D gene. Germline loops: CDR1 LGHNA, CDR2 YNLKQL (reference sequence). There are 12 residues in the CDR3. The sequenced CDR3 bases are TGTGCCAGCAGCCAAGAAGGAGAC. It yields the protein CASSQEGD. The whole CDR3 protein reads CASSQEGDTQYF.

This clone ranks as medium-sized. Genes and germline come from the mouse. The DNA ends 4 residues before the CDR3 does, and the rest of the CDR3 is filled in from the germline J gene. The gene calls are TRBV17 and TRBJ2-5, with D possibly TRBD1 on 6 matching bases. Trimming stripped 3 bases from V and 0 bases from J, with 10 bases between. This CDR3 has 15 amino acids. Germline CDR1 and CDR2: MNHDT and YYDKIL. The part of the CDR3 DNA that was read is TGTGCTAGCAGTAGCCACAGGGTTAACCAAGAC. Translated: CASSSHRVNQD. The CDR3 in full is CASSSHRVNQDTQYF.

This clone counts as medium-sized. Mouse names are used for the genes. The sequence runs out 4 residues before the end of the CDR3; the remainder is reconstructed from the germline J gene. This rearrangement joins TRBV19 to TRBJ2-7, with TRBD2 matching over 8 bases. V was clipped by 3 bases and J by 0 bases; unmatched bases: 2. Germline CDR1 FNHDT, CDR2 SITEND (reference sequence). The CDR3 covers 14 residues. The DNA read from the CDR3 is TGTGCCAGCAGTAGACTGGGGAGCTCCTAT. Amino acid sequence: CASSRLGSSY. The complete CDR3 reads CASSRLGSSYEQYF.

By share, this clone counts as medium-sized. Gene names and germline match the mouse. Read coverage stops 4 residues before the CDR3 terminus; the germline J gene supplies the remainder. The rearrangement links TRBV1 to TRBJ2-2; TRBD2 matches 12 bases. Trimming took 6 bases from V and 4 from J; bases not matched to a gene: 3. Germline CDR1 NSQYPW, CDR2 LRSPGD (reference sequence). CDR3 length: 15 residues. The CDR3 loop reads CTCRGLGGITGQLYF. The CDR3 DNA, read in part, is TGCACCTGCAGAGGACTGGGGGGGATCACCGGG.

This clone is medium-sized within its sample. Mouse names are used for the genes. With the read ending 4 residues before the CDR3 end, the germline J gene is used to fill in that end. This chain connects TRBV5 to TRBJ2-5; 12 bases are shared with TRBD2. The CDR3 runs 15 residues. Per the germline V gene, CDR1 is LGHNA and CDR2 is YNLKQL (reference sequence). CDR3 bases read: TGTGCCAGCAGCGCGACTGGGGGGGCTTTTGAC. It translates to CASSATGGAFD. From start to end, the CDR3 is CASSATGGAFDTQYF.

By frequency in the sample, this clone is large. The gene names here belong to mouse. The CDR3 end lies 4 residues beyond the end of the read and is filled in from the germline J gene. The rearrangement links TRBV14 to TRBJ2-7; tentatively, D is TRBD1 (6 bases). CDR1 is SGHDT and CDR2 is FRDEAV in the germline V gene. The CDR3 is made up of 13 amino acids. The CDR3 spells CASSLVDRNEQYF. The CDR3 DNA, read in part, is TGTGCCAGCAGTTTGGTGGACAGAAAT.

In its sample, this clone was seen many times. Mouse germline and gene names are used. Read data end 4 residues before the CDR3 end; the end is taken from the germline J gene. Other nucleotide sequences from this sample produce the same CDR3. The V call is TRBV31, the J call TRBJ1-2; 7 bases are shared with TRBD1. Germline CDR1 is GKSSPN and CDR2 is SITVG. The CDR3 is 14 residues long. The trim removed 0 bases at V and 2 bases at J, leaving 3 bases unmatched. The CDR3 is CAWSLDRVNSDYTF. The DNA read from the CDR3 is TGTGCCTGGAGTCTAGACAGGGTGAACTCC.

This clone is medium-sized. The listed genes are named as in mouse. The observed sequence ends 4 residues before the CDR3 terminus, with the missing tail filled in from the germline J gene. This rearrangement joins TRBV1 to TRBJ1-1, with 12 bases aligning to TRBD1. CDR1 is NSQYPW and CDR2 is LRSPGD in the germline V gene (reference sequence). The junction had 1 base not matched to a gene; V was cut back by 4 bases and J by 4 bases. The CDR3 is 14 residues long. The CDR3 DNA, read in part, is TGCACCTGCAGTGGGGACAGGGGGCGCACA. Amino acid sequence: CTCSGDRGRT. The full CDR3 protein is CTCSGDRGRTEVFF.

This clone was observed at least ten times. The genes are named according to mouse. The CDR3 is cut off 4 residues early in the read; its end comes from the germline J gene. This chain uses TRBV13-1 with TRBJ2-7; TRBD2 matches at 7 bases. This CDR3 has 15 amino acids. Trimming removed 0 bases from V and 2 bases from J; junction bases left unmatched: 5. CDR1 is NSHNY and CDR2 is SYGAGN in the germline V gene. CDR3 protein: CASSDVWGYTYEQYF. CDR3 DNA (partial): TGTGCCAGCAGTGATGTCTGGGGGTACACCTAT.

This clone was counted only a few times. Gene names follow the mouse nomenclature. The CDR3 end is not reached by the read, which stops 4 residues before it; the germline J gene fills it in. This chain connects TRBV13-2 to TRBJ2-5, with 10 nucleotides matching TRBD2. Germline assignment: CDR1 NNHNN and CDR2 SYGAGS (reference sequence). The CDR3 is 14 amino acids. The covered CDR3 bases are TGTGCCAGCGGGGAAGACTGGGGGGCGGAC. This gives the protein CASGEDWGAD. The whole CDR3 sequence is CASGEDWGADTQYF.

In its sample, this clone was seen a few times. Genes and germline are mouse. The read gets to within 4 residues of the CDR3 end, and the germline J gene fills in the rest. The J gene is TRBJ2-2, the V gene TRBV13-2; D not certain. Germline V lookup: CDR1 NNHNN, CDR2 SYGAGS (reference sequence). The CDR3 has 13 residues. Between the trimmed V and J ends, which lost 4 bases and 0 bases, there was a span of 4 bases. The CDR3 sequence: CASGLSNTGQLYF. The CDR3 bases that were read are TGTGCCAGCGGTCTCTCAAACACCGGG.

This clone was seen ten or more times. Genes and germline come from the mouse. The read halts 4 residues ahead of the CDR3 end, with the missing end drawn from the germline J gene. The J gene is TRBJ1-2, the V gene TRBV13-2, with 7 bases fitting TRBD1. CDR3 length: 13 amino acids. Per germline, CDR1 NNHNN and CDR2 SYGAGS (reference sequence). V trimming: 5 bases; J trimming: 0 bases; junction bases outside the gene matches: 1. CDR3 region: CASGGTANSDYTF. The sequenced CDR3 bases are TGTGCCAGCGGGGGGACAGCAAACTCC.

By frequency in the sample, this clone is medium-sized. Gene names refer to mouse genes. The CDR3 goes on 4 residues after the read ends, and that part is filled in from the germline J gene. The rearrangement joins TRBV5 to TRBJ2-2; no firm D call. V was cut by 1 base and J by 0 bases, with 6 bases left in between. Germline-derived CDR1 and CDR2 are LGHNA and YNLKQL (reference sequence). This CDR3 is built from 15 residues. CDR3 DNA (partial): TGTGCCAGCAGCCAAGCTGGAGCAAACACCGGG. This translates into CASSQAGANTG. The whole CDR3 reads CASSQAGANTGQLYF.

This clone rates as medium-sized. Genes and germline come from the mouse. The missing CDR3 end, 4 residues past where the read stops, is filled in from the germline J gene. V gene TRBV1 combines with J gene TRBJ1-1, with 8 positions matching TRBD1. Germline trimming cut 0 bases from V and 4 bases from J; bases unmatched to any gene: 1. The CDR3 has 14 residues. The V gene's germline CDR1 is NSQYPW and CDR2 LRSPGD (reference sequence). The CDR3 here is CTCSAETGGTEVFF. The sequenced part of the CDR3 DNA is TGCACCTGCAGTGCAGAAACAGGGGGCACA. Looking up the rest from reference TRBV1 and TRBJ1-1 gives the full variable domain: VTLLEQNPRWRLVPRGQAVNLRCILKNSQYPWMSWYQQDLQKQLQWLFTLRSPGDKEVKSLPGADYLATRVTDTELRLQVANMSQGRTLYCTCSAETGGTEVFFGKGTRLTVV.

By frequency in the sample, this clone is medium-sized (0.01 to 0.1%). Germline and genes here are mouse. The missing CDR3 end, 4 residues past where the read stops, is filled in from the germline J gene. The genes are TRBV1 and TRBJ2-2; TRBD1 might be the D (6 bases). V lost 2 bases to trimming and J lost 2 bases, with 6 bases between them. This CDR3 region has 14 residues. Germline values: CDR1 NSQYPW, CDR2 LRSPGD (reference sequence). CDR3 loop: CTCSAQGNTGQLYF. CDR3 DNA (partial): TGCACCTGCAGTGCACAGGGGAACACCGGG.